These 17 T cell receptor beta chains came from one sample sequenced in a study of blood T cell repertoires in COVID-19. Sequenced by immunoSEQ multiplex PCR; TCRdb stores in-frame clones only, minus some. The sample includes fewer than 350,000 clones, approximately 86% of them seen just once. Input material: PBMCs or T cells enriched from blood (not recorded which). The receptors come from a woman aged 35 to 49 with acute COVID-19.

The rearrangement joins TRBV4-1 to TRBJ1-4, with D hard to call. This CDR3 spans 14 amino acids. V was cut by 3 bases and J by 2 bases, with 7 bases left in between. The germline V gene encodes CDR1 MGHRA and CDR2 YSYEKL. The CDR3 bases are TGCGCCAGCAGCCACGACACTACTAATGAAAAACTGTTTTTT. Translation gives CASSHDTTNEKLFF.

V and J are TRBV2 and TRBJ1-1; D not certain. Germline CDR1 is SNHLY and CDR2 is FYNNEI. This CDR3 region has 13 residues. Deletions cut 7 bases from V and 11 bases from J, with 20 bases between. The CDR3 nucleotides read TGTGCCAGCATATCTAGTCGTCAGATTTTGGCTTTCTTT. It is translated as CASISSRQILAFF.

This sequence joins TRBV5-6 and TRBJ1-3; D is undetermined. The germline CDR1 and CDR2 sequences are SGHDT and YYEEEE. CDR3 size: 14 residues. V lost 0 bases to trimming and J lost 4 bases, with 8 bases between them. Here the CDR3 DNA reads TGTGCCAGCAGCTTGGGGGCGCGAGGAAACACCATATATTTT. Its protein is CASSLGARGNTIYF.

The chain couples TRBV7-2 to TRBJ1-3, with a possible D match to TRBD1 (6 bases). The CDR3 runs to 16 residues. V lost 1 base and J 3 bases, leaving 13 bases between the germline ends. In germline, CDR1 is SGHTA, CDR2 FQGNSA. CDR3 sequence (DNA): TGTGCCAGCAGCTTAGATCAGGGGTCAGTTGGAAACACCATATATTTT. Translating it yields CASSLDQGSVGNTIYF.

J is TRBJ1-3 and V is TRBV5-1, with TRBD1 as a possible D gene (5 bases). Germline V gene lookup returns CDR1 SGHRS and CDR2 YFSETQ. The CDR3 runs to 15 residues. With 0 bases removed from V and 4 bases from J, the gap between germline ends came to 11 bases. This chain's CDR3 is CASSLDGGVGNTIYF. CDR3 nucleotide sequence: TGCGCCAGCAGCTTGGACGGGGGAGTAGGAAACACCATATATTTT.

V gene TRBV2 combines with J gene TRBJ2-7; the match to TRBD2 covers 7 bases. Germline CDR1 reads SNHLY; CDR2 reads FYNNEI. The CDR3 is 12 amino acids. Germline trimming cut 7 bases from V and 3 bases from J; bases unmatched to any gene: 3. CDR3 loop: CASMASGYEQYF. The CDR3 region has the DNA TGTGCCAGCATGGCTAGCGGCTACGAGCAGTACTTC.

The genes are TRBV29-1 and TRBJ2-1; D is unresolved. The germline V gene encodes CDR1 SQVTM and CDR2 ANQGSEA. This CDR3 comprises 11 residues. The V and J ends lost 5 bases and 8 bases respectively, with 10 bases between them. The CDR3: CSVSILDEQFF. Written as DNA, the CDR3 is TGCAGCGTTAGCATCCTGGATGAGCAGTTCTTC.

This chain joins TRBV10-3 and TRBJ1-1; a weak D match, TRBD1 (5 bases). Trimming took 4 bases from V and 2 from J, leaving 14 bases between them. The CDR3 is 15 residues long. Germline loops: CDR1 ENHRY, CDR2 SYGVKD. In nucleotides, the CDR3 is TGTGCCATCAGTGCGGCAGGGAGGGATAACACTGAAGCTTTCTTT. Protein sequence: CAISAAGRDNTEAFF.

The chain joins TRBV13 to TRBJ2-7, with 9 bases that match TRBD1. Germline V gene lookup returns CDR1 PRHDT and CDR2 FYEKMQ (reference sequence). With V trimmed by 3 bases and J by 3 bases, 6 bases remained unmatched. The CDR3 length is 15 residues. The CDR3 spells CASSFRDRAGYEQYF. The CDR3 DNA reads as TGTGCCAGCAGCTTTCGGGACAGGGCGGGCTACGAGCAGTACTTC.

The chain uses TRBV6-4 and TRBJ1-1; TRBD1 is a possible D gene (5 bases). The CDR3 length is 13 residues. With 4 bases removed from V and 5 bases from J, the gap between germline ends came to 11 bases. Germline-derived CDR1 and CDR2 are MRHNA and SNTAGT. The CDR3 reads CASSVGEGTEAFF. The DNA for the CDR3 is TGTGCCAGCAGTGTGGGGGAGGGGACTGAAGCTTTCTTT.

CDR3 protein: CASSLGAGVFADTQYF. The CDR3 nucleotides read TGTGCCAGCAGCTTAGGGGCAGGGGTTTTTGCAGATACGCAGTATTTT. This sequence joins TRBV7-3 and TRBJ2-3; TRBD1 might be the D (6 bases). The CDR3 contains 16 residues. V was trimmed by 2 bases and J by 4 bases, leaving 16 bases between them. Germline lookup yields CDR1 SGHTA and CDR2 FQGTGA.

V gene TRBV7-8 combines with J gene TRBJ2-7; 8 nucleotides agree with TRBD1. Germline lookup yields CDR1 SGHVS and CDR2 FQNEAQ. V shed 2 bases and J 4 bases; nucleotides not matched to a gene: 13. This CDR3 is built from 17 residues. Here the CDR3 reads CASSLYGQVQGAYEQYF. The CDR3 DNA follows: TGTGCCAGCAGCTTATACGGCCAGGTGCAGGGGGCTTACGAGCAGTACTTC.

The CDR3 spells CASAGGNAETQYF. CDR3 coding DNA: TGCGCCAGCGCGGGGGGGAATGCAGAGACCCAGTACTTC. The rearrangement links TRBV5-1 to TRBJ2-5; 9 nucleotides match TRBD2. The J segment lost 4 bases and the V segment lost 7 bases, leaving 5 bases of the junction unmatched. Germline values: CDR1 SGHRS, CDR2 YFSETQ. This CDR3 comprises 13 residues.

The CDR3 sequence is CASSLGREWRNTEAFF. CDR3 bases: TGCGCCAGCAGCCTGGGGAGGGAGTGGAGGAACACTGAAGCTTTCTTT. This chain uses TRBV5-1 with TRBJ1-1; D is ambiguous. The CDR3 extends over 16 amino acids. Trimming took 4 bases from V and 1 from J, leaving 17 bases between them. CDR1 and CDR2 from the germline V gene are SGHRS and YFSETQ.

The J gene is TRBJ1-4, the V gene TRBV28, with D possibly TRBD1 on 6 matching bases. CDR3 length equals 14 residues. CDR1 MDHEN and CDR2 SYDVKM come from the germline V gene. Between the trimmed V and J ends, which lost 7 bases and 6 bases, there was a span of 15 bases. In DNA, the CDR3 is TGTGCCAGCAACAGGGCCAGGAGTGATGAAAAACTGTTTTTT. This sequence encodes CASNRARSDEKLFF.

The CDR3: CASSYSTSGGAHEQYF. CDR3 in DNA: TGTGCCAGCAGCTATTCGACTAGCGGGGGGGCCCACGAGCAGTACTTC. This chain joins TRBV7-9 and TRBJ2-7; 14 nucleotides line up with TRBD2. Germline lookup yields CDR1 SEHNR and CDR2 FQNEAQ (reference sequence). CDR3 length: 16 amino acids. The junction had 7 bases not matched to a gene; V was cut back by 4 bases and J by 5 bases.

Comment on this clone: The same CDR3 is also encoded by other DNA sequences in this sample. This rearrangement joins TRBV18 to TRBJ2-7, with 10 bases matching TRBD1. The CDR3 extends over 14 amino acids. V lost 3 bases to trimming and J lost 5 bases; unmatched junction nucleotides: 4. Germline CDR1 and CDR2: KGHSH and LQKENI. The CDR3 protein is CASSPGTGADEQYF. Here the CDR3 DNA reads TGTGCCAGCTCACCGGGGACAGGGGCCGACGAGCAGTACTTC.